The rows below give T cell receptor beta chains drawn from one sample of a study of T-cell memory formation after mild COVID-19. TCRdb re-analysed the 5' RACE reads in MiXCR, keeping a single row per CDR3 protein. The table shows fewer than 350,000 distinct CDR3 sequences, with roughly an eighth occurring only once. The sample taken for sequencing was PBMCs or a T cell subset sorted from them (not recorded which). These receptors all come from a man aged 18-30 years who had mild COVID-19 (a few samples of this study predate the infection). Cell type and time point are not known. Both conserved end residues are part of each CDR3. A D gene is named only where the DNA matches it firmly. Expanded clones get a size class; other rows say once, few or many, or leave the size out.

- - TRBJ2-1 TRBV6-6 CASLGGPWNEQFF TGTGCCAGCTTAGGGGGGCCTTGGAATGAGCAGTTCTTC
- - TRBJ1-1 TRBV2 CASSELIGGAFF TGTGCCAGCAGTGAATTGATAGGCGGAGCTTTCTTT
- few TRBJ2-1 TRBV20-1 CSVGWGNEQFF TGCAGTGTCGGCTGGGGGAATGAGCAGTTCTTC
- few TRBJ2-2 TRBV5-1 CASSLATSRNTGELFF TGCGCCAGCAGCTTGGCCACTAGTAGGAACACCGGGGAGCTGTTTTTT
- - TRBJ1-1 TRBV5-1 CASIGGGATEAFF TGCGCCAGCATCGGTGGGGGGGCCACTGAAGCTTTCTTT
- - TRBJ2-7 TRBV6-6 CASSYSGRGHSYEQYF TGTGCCAGCAGTTACTCCGGGCGGGGACACTCCTACGAGCAGTACTTC
TRBD2 few TRBJ2-1 TRBV2 CASRPASGVGDEQFF TGTGCCAGCAGGCCGGCTAGCGGGGTCGGGGATGAGCAGTTCTTC
- many TRBJ2-3 TRBV20-1 CSASRPSYRTDTQYF TGCAGTGCTTCCCGTCCTTCCTATCGCACAGATACGCAGTATTTT
- - TRBJ1-5 TRBV6-2/TRBV6-3 CASRAMRTPQHF TGTGCCAGCAGAGCCATGAGAACTCCCCAGCATTTT
- - TRBJ1-3 TRBV7-9 CASSLELFRNTIYF TGTGCCAGCAGCTTAGAACTGTTTCGGAACACCATATATTTT
TRBD1 - TRBJ1-2 TRBV20-1 CSAGDRLSGYTF TGCAGTGCTGGGGACAGGTTGAGTGGCTACACCTTC
- many TRBJ2-1 TRBV6-5 CASRWGSYNEQFF TGTGCCAGCAGATGGGGCTCCTACAATGAGCAGTTCTTC
TRBD1 - TRBJ2-7 TRBV20-1 CSAGGLGQGRSYEQYF TGCAGTGCTGGGGGCTTGGGACAGGGAAGGTCCTACGAGCAGTACTTC
- many TRBJ1-2 TRBV27 CASSLEGNYGYTF TGTGCCAGCAGTTTAGAGGGAAACTATGGCTACACCTTC
TRBD1 - TRBJ1-6 TRBV9 CASSAGQGYSPLHF TGTGCCAGCAGCGCGGGACAGGGCTATTCACCCCTCCACTTT
- few TRBJ1-4 TRBV4-2 CASSIRDGEKLFF TGTGCCAGCAGCATACGGGACGGAGAAAAACTGTTTTTT
TRBD2 few TRBJ2-3 TRBV7-3 CASSSPSGGGADTQYF TGTGCCAGCAGCTCTCCGAGCGGGGGGGGCGCGGATACGCAGTATTTT
- - TRBJ2-3 TRBV5-1 CASSLGDLDTQYF TGCGCCAGCAGCTTGGGGGACCTGGATACGCAGTATTTT
- - TRBJ2-4 TRBV7-9 CASSSPRVRNIQYF TGTGCCAGCAGCTCTCCCCGGGTGAGAAACATTCAGTACTTC
- many TRBJ2-3 TRBV11-2 CASSLGGTRTDTQYF TGTGCCAGCAGCTTAGGGGGGACACGCACAGATACGCAGTATTTT
TRBD1 - TRBJ2-1 TRBV4-3 CASSQDWDRYNEQFF TGCGCCAGCAGCCAAGACTGGGACAGGTACAATGAGCAGTTCTTC
- - TRBJ1-2 TRBV4-1 CASSQDTGLQGGLGYTF TGCGCCAGCAGCCAAGATACAGGGTTACAGGGAGGGCTCGGCTACACCTTC
- - TRBJ2-3 TRBV5-6 CASSRGGSYTQYF TGTGCCAGCTCGAGGGGGGGCTCCTATACGCAGTATTTT
TRBD1 few TRBJ2-5 TRBV29-1 CSVEPTGKETQYF TGCAGCGTTGAACCGACAGGGAAAGAGACCCAGTACTTC
- - TRBJ1-1 TRBV9 CASSVAPVMNTEAFF TGTGCCAGCAGCGTAGCTCCAGTCATGAACACTGAAGCTTTCTTT
- - TRBJ2-1 TRBV4-2 CASSQVEGGDAYNEQFF TGTGCCAGCAGCCAAGTAGAGGGCGGCGATGCCTACAATGAGCAGTTCTTC
- - TRBJ1-6 TRBV19 CATADPNSPLHF TGTGCCACCGCTGATCCAAATTCACCCCTCCACTTT
- few TRBJ2-4 TRBV27 CASSFGALAKNIQYF TGTGCCAGCAGTTTCGGGGCGCTAGCCAAAAACATTCAGTACTTC
- - TRBJ2-3 TRBV6-1 CASSEVEGAWDTQYF TGTGCCAGCAGTGAGGTGGAGGGGGCATGGGATACGCAGTATTTT
- - TRBJ2-7 TRBV7-2 CASSLEPAGLRSYEQYF TGTGCCAGCAGCTTAGAACCAGCGGGTTTACGCTCCTACGAGCAGTACTTC
- few TRBJ2-3 TRBV28 CASSLGTGTLTDTQYF TGTGCCAGCAGCTTAGGTACAGGGACTCTCACAGATACGCAGTATTTT
TRBD1 few TRBJ1-3 TRBV5-1 CASSRLGNAGTGSGNTIYF TGCGCCAGCAGCCGTCTGGGGAACGCCGGGACAGGTTCTGGAAACACCATATATTTT
- - TRBJ2-2 TRBV7-2 CASSLPGWLLGTGELFF TGTGCCAGCAGCTTACCGGGGTGGCTCCTGGGCACCGGGGAGCTGTTTTTT
TRBD1 - TRBJ2-5 TRBV6-5 CASSYSPPGGETQYF TGTGCCAGCAGTTACTCCCCCCCAGGGGGTGAGACCCAGTACTTC
TRBD1 - TRBJ2-1 TRBV19 CASSLQGVLYNEQFF TGTGCCAGTTCTCTCCAGGGGGTCCTCTACAATGAGCAGTTCTTC
- - TRBJ2-7 TRBV15 CATSSPAVPEQYF TGTGCCACCAGCAGCCCCGCGGTGCCCGAGCAGTACTTC
- - TRBJ1-1 TRBV6-2/TRBV6-3 CASSWGPTDKNTEAFF TGTGCCAGCAGTTGGGGACCGACAGACAAGAACACTGAAGCTTTCTTT
- - TRBJ2-4 TRBV20-1 CSARIRGALQYF TGCAGTGCTAGAATACGCGGGGCGCTTCAGTACTTC
- few TRBJ1-5 TRBV5-6 CASSFFYSNQPQHF TGTGCCAGCAGCTTCTTCTATAGCAATCAGCCCCAGCATTTT
- - TRBJ1-1 TRBV12-3/TRBV12-4 CASSRAGPEFEAFF TGTGCCAGCAGCCGAGCGGGCCCCGAATTTGAAGCTTTCTTT
- - TRBJ2-5 TRBV29-1 CSAHLDTQETQYF TGCAGCGCTCACCTGGACACGCAAGAGACCCAGTACTTC
- few TRBJ2-2 TRBV5-1 CASSPLRGADTGELFF TGCGCCAGCAGCCCGCTGAGGGGCGCGGACACCGGGGAGCTGTTTTTT
- few TRBJ1-1 TRBV19 CAAQGYTEAFF TGTGCAGCACAGGGCTACACTGAAGCTTTCTTT
- many TRBJ2-1 TRBV7-2 CASTLHASDEQFF TGTGCCAGCACCCTGCATGCTTCCGATGAGCAGTTCTTC
- - TRBJ2-6 TRBV4-3 CASSHYTGLPVSGANVLTF TGCGCCAGCAGCCACTATACGGGACTGCCCGTCTCTGGGGCCAACGTCCTGACTTTC
- - TRBJ2-1 TRBV6-5 CASSVPSISNEQFF TGTGCCAGCAGTGTCCCCTCAATTTCCAATGAGCAGTTCTTC
TRBD1 - TRBJ1-4 TRBV20-1 CSAREPGQGKEKLFF TGCAGTGCTAGAGAACCGGGACAGGGGAAGGAAAAACTGTTTTTT
- few TRBJ2-3 TRBV29-1 CSVVTDTQYF TGCAGCGTTGTAACAGATACGCAGTATTTT
- - TRBJ1-2 TRBV5-6 CASGSWGGYTF TGTGCCAGCGGGTCGTGGGGTGGCTACACCTTC
- - TRBJ1-2 TRBV5-1 CASSANYGGISYGYTF TGCGCCAGCAGCGCGAACTACGGGGGAATAAGCTATGGCTACACCTTC
- - TRBJ1-1 TRBV7-3 CASSLRHSNTEAFF TGTGCCAGCAGCTTGAGACATTCGAACACTGAAGCTTTCTTT
- - TRBJ1-1 TRBV6-5 CASSYWAGVNTEAFF TGTGCCAGCAGTTACTGGGCGGGTGTGAACACTGAAGCTTTCTTT
- many TRBJ2-1 TRBV29-1 CSSWGAGGNEQFF TGCAGCTCTTGGGGGGCAGGTGGGAATGAGCAGTTCTTC
- - TRBJ2-7 TRBV5-6 CASSLEDEQYF TGTGCCAGCAGCTTGGAGGATGAGCAGTACTTC
- many TRBJ1-1 TRBV7-6 CASSFSANSREAFF TGTGCCAGCAGCTTTTCGGCCAACTCCCGTGAAGCTTTCTTT
TRBD1 - TRBJ2-5 TRBV20-1 CSARQGTETQYF TGCAGTGCCCGACAGGGGACGGAGACCCAGTACTTC
- few TRBJ2-3 TRBV5-1 CASSLSRLGGTDTQYF TGCGCCAGCAGCTTGTCCCGACTAGGGGGCACAGATACGCAGTATTTT
- few TRBJ1-1 TRBV6-2/TRBV6-3 CASSLTAPGYSNTEAFF TGTGCCAGCAGCCTAACGGCCCCCGGCTACTCAAACACTGAAGCTTTCTTT
- few TRBJ2-2 TRBV12-3/TRBV12-4 CAEGWDITGELFF TGTGCCGAGGGGTGGGATATCACCGGGGAGCTGTTTTTT
- few TRBJ2-5 TRBV15 CATSRMTGGQETQYF TGTGCCACCAGCAGAATGACAGGAGGACAAGAGACCCAGTACTTC